The 19 T cell receptor beta chains presented below share a single source sample, sequenced in a study of cytomegalovirus exposure and HLA in healthy donors. PCR employed 60 Vbeta and 13 Jbeta primers. Sequenced by immunoSEQ multiplex PCR; TCRdb stores in-frame clones only, minus some. The repertoire holds 140,000 to 150,000 clones, with roughly two thirds as singletons. The sequenced sample was PBMCs. The source is a male donor in good health and CMV-seronegative.

This sequence joins TRBV4-2 and TRBJ2-7; TRBD1 aligns across 10 bases. Germline values: CDR1 LGHNA, CDR2 YNFKEQ. V shed 1 base, J shed 7 bases, and the junction held 10 bases outside the gene matches. This CDR3 has 16 residues. The CDR3 loop reads CASSQAAGQGFWEQYF. CDR3 coding DNA: TGTGCCAGCAGCCAAGCCGCGGGACAGGGGTTTTGGGAGCAGTACTTC.

The V call is TRBV7-3, the J call TRBJ2-7; 9 bases line up with TRBD1. The CDR3 length is 15 residues. Germline loops: CDR1 SGHTA, CDR2 FQGTGA. V was clipped by 2 bases and J by 0 bases; unmatched bases: 2. The CDR3: CASSLSGQGSYEQYF. DNA for the CDR3: TGTGCCAGCAGCTTATCGGGACAGGGCTCCTACGAGCAGTACTTC.

As to this clone: Mismatch with germline at one junction end may stem from a read error. V usage is TRBV5-1 and J usage is TRBJ1-2; possibly TRBD1 for D (6 bases). Germline values: CDR1 SGHRS, CDR2 YFSETQ. The CDR3 totals 12 residues. CDR3 bases: TGCGCCAGCAGCTTCACAGGGTATGGCTACCCCTTC. This encodes CASSFTGYGYPF.

The rearrangement joins TRBV2 to TRBJ1-6; no reliable D call. The V and J ends lost 3 bases and 5 bases respectively, with 8 bases between them. The CDR3 sequence is 14 residues long. CDR1 and CDR2 (germline): SNHLY, FYNNEI. This CDR3 reads CASSEATHNSPLHF. Here the CDR3 DNA reads TGTGCCAGCAGTGAGGCCACACATAATTCACCCCTCCACTTT.

The CDR3: CASSHFRGGDNSPLHF. In DNA form, the CDR3 reads TGCGCCAGCAGTCACTTCCGGGGGGGGGATAATTCACCCCTCCACTTT. The chain carries TRBV23-1 and TRBJ1-6; D might be TRBD1 (5 bases). TRBV23-1 has ORF status, its function being uncertain. There are 16 residues in the CDR3. V shed 3 bases and J shed 5 bases, with 14 bases lying between them.

The rearrangement uses TRBV25-1 and TRBJ1-1; D unclear. Germline loops: CDR1 MGHDK, CDR2 SYGVNS. This CDR3 has 12 amino acids. With 1 base removed from V and 10 bases from J, the gap between germline ends came to 10 bases. The CDR3, as DNA: TGTGCCAGCAGTGAATTAGGCGGGAGAGCTTTCTTT. Protein: CASSELGGRAFF. The full variable domain, completed using reference TRBV25-1 and TRBJ1-1, is EADIYQTPRYLVIGTGKKITLECSQTMGHDKMYWYQQDPGMELHLIHYSYGVNSTEKGDLSSESTVSRIRTEHFPLTLESARPSHTSQYLCASSELGGRAFFGQGTRLTVV.

This clone was seen a few times. The chain combines TRBV6-5 with TRBJ2-5; D not certain. This CDR3 contains 10 residues. Deletions cut 6 bases from V and 3 bases from J, with 2 bases between. The germline CDR1 and CDR2 sequences are MNHEY and SVGAGI. The CDR3 sequence: CASSKETQYF. In nucleotides, the CDR3 is TGTGCCAGCAGCAAAGAGACCCAGTACTTC.

This chain links TRBV9 with TRBJ2-2; the D gene is possibly TRBD1 (6 bases). The CDR3 runs 13 residues. Germline V lookup: CDR1 SGDLS, CDR2 YYNGEE. V lost 5 bases and J 4 bases, leaving 9 bases between the germline ends. CDR3 region: CASSGDTTGELFF. CDR3 bases: TGTGCCAGCAGTGGGGACACCACCGGGGAGCTGTTTTTT.

The gene calls are TRBV2 and TRBJ1-2, with 7 bases fitting TRBD1. The CDR3 is made up of 14 amino acids. The V and J ends lost 3 bases and 4 bases, in that order; junction bases with no gene match: 5. Per germline, CDR1 SNHLY and CDR2 FYNNEI. In DNA, the CDR3 is TGTGCCAGCAGTGAGGAGGCAGGGGGCTATGGCTACACCTTC. This codes for CASSEEAGGYGYTF.

The DNA of the CDR3 is TGTGCCAGCAGCTCGTTGGGGACAGGGAAATACAATGAGCAGTTCTTC. This encodes CASSSLGTGKYNEQFF. The chain carries TRBV5-6 and TRBJ2-1, with 9 bases that match TRBD1. V shed 3 bases, J shed 4 bases, and the junction held 8 bases outside the gene matches. Germline values: CDR1 SGHDT, CDR2 YYEEEE. The CDR3 has 16 amino acids.

The chain recombines TRBV9 with TRBJ1-6; no reliable D call. CDR1 and CDR2 from the germline V gene are SGDLS and YYNGEE. The CDR3 is 15 residues long. V lost 1 base and J lost 10, with 15 bases in between. CDR3 protein: CASSVSGSTGSPLHF. Written as DNA, the CDR3 is TGTGCCAGCAGCGTATCCGGGTCTACCGGGTCACCCCTCCACTTT.

The rearrangement uses TRBV5-1 and TRBJ2-5, with 14 nucleotides matching TRBD2. V shed 3 bases and J 4 bases; nucleotides not matched to a gene: 5. Germline CDR1 and CDR2: SGHRS and YFSETQ. The CDR3 extends over 16 amino acids. The CDR3: CASSSGTSGGGETQYF. The CDR3 DNA sequence: TGCGCCAGCAGCTCCGGGACTAGCGGGGGAGGAGAGACCCAGTACTTC.

This clone was seen only once. At the DNA level, this CDR3 is encoded by other sequences in the same sample as well. The chain uses TRBV18 and TRBJ2-7; D not resolved. Trimming removed 2 bases from V and 2 bases from J, with 7 bases in between. The CDR3 loop spans 13 amino acids. Germline loops: CDR1 KGHSH, CDR2 LQKENI. CDR3 nucleotides: TGTGCCAGCTCACCAACCGCAGCCTACGAGCAGTACTTC. Translating gives CASSPTAAYEQYF.

The chain joins TRBV5-6 to TRBJ2-3; D possibly corresponds to TRBD1 (6 bases). V lost 8 bases and J lost 10, with 23 bases in between. The CDR3 is 14 amino acids. From germline, CDR1 is SGHDT and CDR2 YYEEEE. The CDR3 sequence: CASHRTAAEGAQYF. The CDR3 DNA follows: TGTGCCAGTCACCGCACCGCCGCTGAGGGGGCGCAGTATTTT.

The CDR3 nucleotides read TGTGCCAGTAGTATAACGGGGAGCTCCTATAATTCACCCCTCCACTTT. It codes for CASSITGSSYNSPLHF. The chain is built from TRBV19 and TRBJ1-6, with D uncertain. The CDR3 runs to 16 residues. The V end lost 2 bases, the J end lost 0 bases, and 8 bases lay between the germline ends. Germline CDR1 reads LNHDA; CDR2 reads SQIVND (reference sequence). Together with reference TRBV19 and TRBJ1-6, the CDR3 gives the full variable domain: DGGITQSPKYLFRKEGQNVTLSCEQNLNHDAMYWYRQDPGQGLRLIYYSQIVNDFQKGDIAEGYSVSREKKESFPLTVTSAQKNPTAFYLCASSITGSSYNSPLHFGNGTRLTVT.

This clone was counted only a few times. J is TRBJ1-6 and V is TRBV7-8; D is possibly TRBD1 (5 bases). Germline lookup yields CDR1 SGHVS and CDR2 FQNEAQ. The CDR3 runs 14 residues. Between the trimmed V and J ends, which lost 1 base and 9 bases, there was a span of 10 bases. The DNA for the CDR3 is TGTGCCAGCAGCTTAGTAGGGGATGGTTCACCCCTCCACTTT. Its translation: CASSLVGDGSPLHF.

The genes are TRBV28 and TRBJ2-3; TRBD2 is a possible D gene (6 bases). CDR1 and CDR2 from the germline V gene are MDHEN and SYDVKM. V was trimmed by 2 bases and J by 0 bases, leaving 12 bases between them. The CDR3 is 16 amino acids. For the CDR3, the DNA is TGTGCCAGCAGTTTACCCCCCGGGACTAGCACAGATACGCAGTATTTT. Translated: CASSLPPGTSTDTQYF.

This clone appeared a few times. V and J are TRBV9 and TRBJ1-2; 8 nucleotides align to TRBD1. The CDR3 is 15 amino acids. Germline V gene lookup returns CDR1 SGDLS and CDR2 YYNGEE. Trimming cost V 4 bases and J 4 bases; bases outside gene matches: 9. DNA of the CDR3: TGTGCCAGCAGCCCCCGGACAGGGCTGGGCTATGGCTACACCTTC. Translated: CASSPRTGLGYGYTF. The full variable domain, rest sourced from reference TRBV9 and TRBJ1-2, is DSGVTQTPKHLITATGQRVTLRCSPRSGDLSVYWYQQSLDQGLQFLIQYYNGEERAKGNILERFSAQQFPDLHSELNLSSLELGDSALYFCASSPRTGLGYGYTFGSGTRLTVV.

This clone was counted ten times or more. The chain is built from TRBV29-1 and TRBJ1-1; D may be TRBD1 (5 bases). Per the germline V gene, CDR1 is SQVTM and CDR2 is ANQGSEA. V lost 4 bases and J 3 bases, leaving 12 bases between the germline ends. The length of the CDR3 is 13 residues. The CDR3 nucleotides are TGCAGCGTTGGGACAAGCACCGACACTGAAGCTTTCTTT. It yields the protein CSVGTSTDTEAFF.